Listed below are T cell receptor beta chains from one sample, sequenced in a study of OX40 agonist ivuxolimab in advanced cancers. Data came from immunoSEQ multiplex PCR; TCRdb stores just in-frame clones and leaves some out. The profile shows around 26,000 clones, about 86% of them singletons. Sequenced here: CD4+ or CD8+ T cells sorted from blood, sampled in a trial of the OX40 agonist ivuxolimab. The source of these receptors is an adult with an advanced solid tumor such as melanoma, head and neck, liver or kidney cancer. The CDR3 runs from the conserved cysteine through the conserved F or W. D genes are given only for firm matches. Expanded clones get a size class; other rows say once, few or many, or leave the size out.

clone_size	j_call	v_call	d_call	cdr3_aa	cdr3_nt
-	TRBJ2-5	TRBV1	-	CTSSLYSSQETQYF	TGCACCAGCAGCCTATACAGTAGTCAAGAGACCCAGTACTTC
-	TRBJ2-7	TRBV4-1	-	CASSHTPTYEQYF	TGCGCCAGCAGCCATACGCCAACCTACGAGCAGTACTTC
-	TRBJ2-3	TRBV5-1	TRBD2	CASSETGGWDTQYF	TGCGCCAGCAGTGAGACGGGAGGGTGGGATACGCAGTATTTT
-	TRBJ1-4	TRBV30	-	CAWSVGITNEKLFF	TGTGCCTGGAGTGTGGGGATAACTAATGAAAAACTGTTTTTT
-	TRBJ1-1	TRBV5-1	-	CASSEGGTEAFF	TGCGCCAGCAGTGAGGGGGGCACTGAAGCTTTCTTT
-	TRBJ2-1	TRBV27	-	CASRDLFNEQFF	TGTGCCAGCAGGGACTTGTTCAATGAGCAGTTCTTC
-	TRBJ1-1	TRBV2	-	CASFMGGPAFF	TGTGCCAGCTTCATGGGGGGCCCGGCTTTCTTT
-	TRBJ2-6	TRBV28	-	CAGNRAGANVLTF	TGTGCCGGTAATCGGGCTGGGGCCAACGTCCTGACTTTC
-	TRBJ2-6	TRBV6-1	-	CASSEADRRAGANVLTF	TGTGCCAGCAGTGAAGCGGACAGGAGGGCTGGGGCCAACGTCCTGACTTTC
once	TRBJ2-1	TRBV4-1	-	CASSQPTENNEQFF	TGCGCCAGCAGCCAACCTACAGAGAACAATGAGCAGTTCTTC
-	TRBJ2-7	TRBV6-6	-	CASSSTVYEQYF	TGTGCCAGCAGTTCGACGGTCTACGAGCAGTACTTC
-	TRBJ2-7	TRBV29-1	-	CSVGGIAYEQYF	TGCAGCGTTGGGGGGATCGCCTACGAGCAGTACTTC
-	TRBJ1-5	TRBV5-6	-	CASSLAGGSNQPQHF	TGTGCCAGCAGCTTGGCGGGCGGGAGCAATCAGCCCCAGCATTTT
-	TRBJ1-2	TRBV7-3	-	CASSLSPGARTYGYTF	TGTGCCAGCAGCTTAAGTCCAGGGGCAAGGACCTATGGCTACACCTTC
-	TRBJ1-4	TRBV11-2	-	CASSFSEIRDEKLFF	TGTGCCAGCAGCTTCTCAGAAATCAGGGATGAAAAACTGTTTTTT
-	TRBJ2-7	TRBV5-1	-	CASSSQARDSYEQYF	TGCGCCAGCAGCTCGCAAGCTCGGGACTCCTACGAGCAGTACTTC
-	TRBJ1-1	TRBV11-3	-	CASSLAGLNTEAFF	TGTGCCAGCAGCTTAGCTGGCTTGAACACTGAAGCTTTCTTT
few	TRBJ2-7	TRBV11-2	TRBD1	CASSEAGQGLYEQYF	TGTGCCAGCAGCGAGGCGGGACAGGGGCTGTACGAGCAGTACTTC
-	TRBJ2-7	TRBV13	TRBD1	CASSLRDRFYEQYF	TGTGCCAGCAGCCTAAGGGACAGGTTCTACGAGCAGTACTTC
-	TRBJ2-2	TRBV5-1	TRBD2	CASSSPSGANTGELFF	TGCGCCAGCAGCTCCCCTAGCGGGGCTAACACCGGGGAGCTGTTTTTT
-	TRBJ2-3	TRBV7-6	TRBD2	CASSPSGRRTDTQYF	TGTGCCAGCAGCCCAAGCGGGAGGCGCACAGATACGCAGTATTTT
once	TRBJ2-7	TRBV2	-	CASSDRASYEQYF	TGTGCCAGCAGTGACAGGGCGAGCTACGAGCAGTACTTC
-	TRBJ2-2	TRBV16	-	CASSPKAFVTGNTGELFF	TGTGCCAGCAGTCCAAAAGCTTTCGTGACAGGGAACACCGGGGAGCTGTTTTTT
-	TRBJ1-1	TRBV6-5	-	CASRKSGDGTEAFF	TGTGCCAGCAGGAAGTCGGGGGACGGCACTGAAGCTTTCTTT
medium-sized	TRBJ1-4	TRBV4-1	-	CASSQTGKEKLFF	TGCGCCAGCAGCCAAACAGGGAAGGAAAAACTGTTTTTT
-	TRBJ1-4	TRBV5-5	-	CASSFRQATTNEKLFF	TGTGCCAGCAGCTTCCGACAGGCCACAACTAATGAAAAACTGTTTTTT
-	TRBJ2-1	TRBV28	-	CASSFPLSEGDYNEQFF	TGTGCCAGCAGTTTCCCCCTGTCTGAAGGAGACTACAATGAGCAGTTCTTC
-	TRBJ2-7	TRBV30	-	CAWGMTRREQYF	TGTGCCTGGGGAATGACTAGGCGAGAGCAGTACTTC
-	TRBJ1-5	TRBV23-1	TRBD1	CASRQGNRGNQPQHF	TGCGCCAGCAGACAGGGGAATCGGGGCAATCAGCCCCAGCATTTT
-	TRBJ2-7	TRBV28	-	CASSSITYEQYF	TGTGCCAGCAGTTCTATCACCTACGAGCAGTACTTC
-	TRBJ1-4	TRBV7-3	-	CASSLYTNEKLFF	TGTGCCAGCAGCTTGTATACTAATGAAAAACTGTTTTTT
-	TRBJ2-7	TRBV15	TRBD1	CATSRDRGNYEQYF	TGTGCCACCAGCAGAGACAGGGGGAACTACGAGCAGTACTTC
-	TRBJ1-1	TRBV30	-	CAWSVSRYTEAFF	TGTGCCTGGAGTGTTAGTCGGTACACTGAAGCTTTCTTT
-	TRBJ1-5	TRBV2	-	CASSEGTGGPNQPQHF	TGTGCCAGCAGTGAAGGGACGGGAGGGCCCAATCAGCCCCAGCATTTT
-	TRBJ2-1	TRBV4-1	-	CASSHPEPQGYNEQFF	TGCGCCAGCAGCCATCCCGAGCCACAGGGATACAATGAGCAGTTCTTC
-	TRBJ2-7	TRBV7-3	TRBD2	CASSLGLEVGFEQYF	TGTGCCAGCAGCTTAGGACTAGAAGTGGGGTTCGAGCAGTACTTC
-	TRBJ2-2	TRBV6-4	-	CASSDRFRVANTGELFF	TGTGCCAGCAGTGACAGGTTCAGGGTCGCGAACACCGGGGAGCTGTTTTTT
-	TRBJ2-7	TRBV9	TRBD1	CASSESGTGVSEQYF	TGTGCCAGCAGCGAGTCCGGGACAGGGGTCTCCGAGCAGTACTTC
-	TRBJ2-1	TRBV2	-	CASSDARGWVGDEQFF	TGTGCCAGCAGTGATGCTAGGGGGTGGGTGGGTGATGAGCAGTTCTTC
-	TRBJ2-1	TRBV6-5	TRBD1	CASSYSNQGAYNEQFF	TGTGCCAGCAGTTACTCGAACCAGGGGGCTTACAATGAGCAGTTCTTC
-	TRBJ1-1	TRBV5-1	-	CASSLDRVMPEAFF	TGCGCCAGCAGCTTGGACAGGGTAATGCCTGAAGCTTTCTTT
-	TRBJ1-2	TRBV19	-	CASSIYRLHSPYGYTF	TGTGCCAGTAGTATTTACAGGTTGCACTCTCCTTATGGCTACACCTTC
-	TRBJ2-7	TRBV20-1	-	CSSGVMDEQYF	TGCAGTTCGGGGGTAATGGACGAGCAGTACTTC
once	TRBJ2-7	TRBV9	-	CASSVDHRAPEQYF	TGTGCCAGCAGCGTAGATCACAGGGCCCCCGAGCAGTACTTC
-	TRBJ2-5	TRBV7-9	TRBD1	CASSDRTGGAGETQYF	TGTGCCAGCAGCGATAGAACAGGGGGCGCGGGAGAGACCCAGTACTTC
-	TRBJ2-1	TRBV6-1	-	CASRLRINEQFF	TGTGCCAGCAGACTCCGGATAAATGAGCAGTTCTTC
-	TRBJ2-1	TRBV6-6	TRBD1	CASIWTTGTGYDEQFF	TGTGCCAGCATCTGGACGACCGGGACAGGCTACGATGAGCAGTTCTTC
medium-sized	TRBJ1-4	TRBV9	-	CASSSEGGDNEKLFF	TGTGCCAGCAGCTCAGAGGGGGGGGATAATGAAAAACTGTTTTTT
-	TRBJ1-5	TRBV21-1	-	CASSKVGLNQPQHF	TGTGCCAGCAGCAAAGTCGGGCTCAATCAGCCCCAGCATTTT
-	TRBJ1-2	TRBV5-6	-	CASSGTIFRDGSFNYGYTF	TGTGCCAGCAGCGGGACGATATTTAGGGACGGCAGTTTCAACTATGGCTACACCTTC
-	TRBJ2-3	TRBV7-9	TRBD2	CASSFFRGRVADTQYF	TGTGCCAGCAGCTTTTTCCGCGGGAGGGTCGCAGATACGCAGTATTTT
-	TRBJ2-3	TRBV19	-	CASSITSYTDTQYF	TGTGCCAGTAGTATTACTTCTTACACAGATACGCAGTATTTT
-	TRBJ2-1	TRBV11-3	-	CASSSWGDSYNEQFF	TGTGCCAGCAGCTCCTGGGGGGACTCCTACAATGAGCAGTTCTTC
-	TRBJ1-1	TRBV13	TRBD1	CASSLQGATEAFF	TGTGCCAGCAGCTTACAGGGGGCCACTGAAGCTTTCTTT
few	TRBJ2-3	TRBV15	-	CATSRVRLYTDTQYF	TGTGCCACCAGCAGAGTGAGACTATACACAGATACGCAGTATTTT
-	TRBJ2-1	TRBV6-1	-	CASKGPPLYNEQFF	TGTGCCAGCAAGGGTCCCCCTCTCTACAATGAGCAGTTCTTC
-	TRBJ2-2	TRBV10-3	TRBD2	CAINDGGRALTGELFF	TGTGCCATCAACGACGGCGGGAGGGCCCTCACCGGGGAGCTGTTTTTT
-	TRBJ1-4	TRBV19	-	CASSLGPPDEKLFF	TGTGCCAGTAGTTTGGGACCGCCTGATGAAAAACTGTTTTTT